Listed below are T cell receptor beta chains from one sample, sequenced in a study of graft-versus-host responses after intestinal transplantation. Only in-frame clones appear in the TCRdb table, and some are missing; sequencing was by immunoSEQ multiplex PCR. The table includes about 86,000 clones, around 89% detected once. Their cognate antigens are unknown. Sequences were derived from unstimulated CD4+ T cells sorted from spleen or lymph node cells, sampled before transplant. These receptors were taken from a human donor who was the organ donor for an intestinal transplant. The CDR3 runs from the conserved cysteine through the conserved F or W. D genes are given only for firm matches. Size tells how often a clone was seen (once, few, many) or the class of an expanded clone, and some rows leave it out.

clone_size j_call d_call v_call cdr3_aa cdr3_nt
. TRBJ2-3 . TRBV6-5 CASSYSRLVSADTQYF TGTGCCAGCAGTTACTCTCGTCTAGTATCAGCAGATACGCAGTATTTT
once TRBJ2-3 TRBD1 TRBV5-8 CASSDDRGHTQYF TGTGCCAGCAGCGACGACAGGGGTCATACGCAGTATTTT
. TRBJ2-3 . TRBV5-1 CASSLLSRDTQYF TGCGCCAGCAGCTTGCTTAGCAGAGATACGCAGTATTTT
. TRBJ1-1 TRBD1 TRBV18 CASSATGGTEAFF TGTGCCAGCTCAGCGACAGGGGGCACTGAAGCTTTCTTT
few TRBJ2-1 TRBD2 TRBV9 CASSPQAGESTEQFF TGTGCCAGCAGCCCCCAAGCGGGAGAGAGTACTGAGCAGTTCTTC
. TRBJ2-5 . TRBV9 CASSVGVLMETQYF TGTGCCAGCAGCGTAGGAGTTCTTATGGAGACCCAGTACTTC
. TRBJ2-7 TRBD2 TRBV28 CASSSGGSYEQYF TGTGCCAGCAGTTCGGGGGGATCCTACGAGCAGTACTTC
. TRBJ1-1 . TRBV11-3 CASKGDTEAFF TGTGCCAGTAAGGGAGACACTGAAGCTTTCTTT
. TRBJ2-3 . TRBV28 CASSLLASTDTQYF TGTGCCAGCAGTTTACTAGCTAGCACAGATACGCAGTATTTT
. TRBJ1-1 TRBD1 TRBV28 CASSLTGEFVWTEAFF TGTGCCAGCAGTCTGACAGGGGAATTTGTATGGACTGAAGCTTTCTTT
. TRBJ1-2 . TRBV18 CASSPLRGDGYTF TGTGCCAGCTCACCACTCAGGGGAGATGGCTACACCTTC
. TRBJ1-2 . TRBV6-5 CASSYGGMANYGYTF TGTGCCAGCAGTTACGGCGGGATGGCCAACTATGGCTACACCTTC
. TRBJ2-3 . TRBV12-2 CASRPNLAGESHTQYF TGTGCAAGTCGCCCAAACCTAGCGGGAGAGTCACATACGCAGTATTTT
. TRBJ1-4 . TRBV5-1 CASSLRRGSTNEKLFF TGCGCCAGCAGCTTGCGTCGGGGATCAACTAATGAAAAACTGTTTTTT
. TRBJ1-2 . TRBV12-5 CASGLPAANYGYTF TGTGCTAGTGGTCTGCCCGCTGCGAACTATGGCTACACCTTC
. TRBJ1-5 . TRBV19 CASSMNWARAVSNQPQHF TGTGCCAGTAGTATGAACTGGGCGAGGGCAGTTAGCAATCAGCCCCAGCATTTT
. TRBJ2-7 . TRBV5-1 CASSSESYEQYF TGCGCCAGCAGCTCAGAAAGCTACGAGCAGTACTTC
. TRBJ2-1 . TRBV7-2 CASSLELESYNEQFF TGTGCCAGCAGCTTAGAACTAGAGTCCTACAATGAGCAGTTCTTC
. TRBJ2-4 TRBD2 TRBV28 CASSLGGSGVKNIQYF TGTGCCAGCAGTTTGGGCGGGAGCGGTGTCAAAAACATTCAGTACTTC
. TRBJ2-1 TRBD2 TRBV27 CASSLYLAGGDNEQFF TGTGCCAGCAGTTTATATCTTGCGGGGGGGGACAATGAGCAGTTCTTC
. TRBJ1-2 TRBD1 TRBV7-9 CASSRGQDYGYTF TGTGCCAGCAGTCGCGGACAGGACTATGGCTACACCTTC
once TRBJ2-3 . TRBV6-5 CATKLGRDTQYF TGTGCCACCAAACTAGGGAGGGATACGCAGTATTTT
. TRBJ2-7 . TRBV29-1 CSGRRGGSYEQYF TGCAGCGGCAGAAGAGGGGGCTCCTACGAGCAGTACTTC
. TRBJ1-2 . TRBV5-8 CASSGARNYGYGYTF TGTGCCAGCAGCGGGGCGCGGAATTACGGCTATGGCTACACCTTC
. TRBJ1-5 . TRBV2 CASSESVFRDNQPQHF TGTGCCAGCAGCGAGAGCGTCTTCAGGGACAATCAGCCCCAGCATTTT
. TRBJ1-2 TRBD1 TRBV19 CASTTETGRSGYTF TGTGCCAGTACCACCGAGACAGGGAGGAGTGGCTACACCTTC
. TRBJ2-2 . TRBV11-2 CASSSSGVTWGELFF TGTGCCAGCAGCTCCTCGGGGGTAACGTGGGGGGAGCTGTTTTTT
. TRBJ1-4 . TRBV19 CASSIEGKGMREKLFF TGTGCCAGTAGTATAGAGGGCAAGGGGATGAGGGAAAAACTGTTTTTT
. TRBJ1-6 TRBD1 TRBV6-6 CASSYSAGGRSPLHF TGTGCCAGCAGTTACTCGGCAGGGGGTAGATCACCCCTCCACTTT
few TRBJ2-7 . TRBV30 CAWSVERSGRAYEQYF TGTGCCTGGAGTGTCGAGCGATCGGGGAGAGCCTACGAGCAGTACTTC
. TRBJ1-3 . TRBV28 CASQTRDSGNTIYF TGTGCCAGTCAGACCCGGGACTCTGGAAACACCATATATTTT
. TRBJ1-3 . TRBV2 CASSEHSSGNTIYF TGTGCCAGCAGTGAGCATAGCTCTGGAAACACCATATATTTT
. TRBJ1-2 TRBD1 TRBV15 CATSRDRGTGDGYTF TGTGCCACCAGCAGAGATCGGGGGACAGGGGATGGCTACACCTTC
. TRBJ2-1 TRBD2 TRBV4-1 CASSQDASGRLYNEQFF TGCGCCAGCAGCCAAGATGCGAGCGGGAGGCTATACAATGAGCAGTTCTTC
. TRBJ1-4 . TRBV4-3 CASSQVWQDNEKLFF TGCGCCAGCAGCCAAGTATGGCAGGATAATGAAAAACTGTTTTTT
few TRBJ1-2 . TRBV25-1 CASSDGAGGYGYTF TGTGCCAGCAGTGATGGGGCGGGGGGGTATGGCTACACCTTC
. TRBJ1-2 . TRBV27 CASRRRDTFRDYGYTF TGTGCCAGCAGGAGACGGGACACCTTTAGGGACTATGGCTACACCTTC
. TRBJ2-3 . TRBV4-3 CASSLGLLTDTQYF TGCGCCAGCAGCCTTGGACTGCTCACAGATACGCAGTATTTT
. TRBJ1-2 . TRBV7-2 CASSSSRVYTF TGTGCCAGCAGCTCCTCGCGGGTCTACACCTTC
. TRBJ2-5 . TRBV5-4 CASSWTPLRGEETQYF TGTGCCAGCAGCTGGACCCCGCTACGGGGAGAAGAGACCCAGTACTTC
once TRBJ1-3 . TRBV19 CASSQGWENTIYF TGTGCCAGTTCACAGGGATGGGAGAACACCATATATTTT
. TRBJ2-4 . TRBV15 CATSRDHTGMAKNIQYF TGTGCCACCAGCAGAGATCATACAGGGATGGCCAAAAACATTCAGTACTTC
. TRBJ2-5 TRBD2 TRBV7-2 CASSTAGGQYQETQYF TGTGCCAGCAGCACCGCGGGGGGCCAGTACCAAGAGACCCAGTACTTC
. TRBJ2-2 . TRBV6-1 CAGSDPAGELFF TGTGCCGGCAGTGATCCGGCCGGGGAGCTGTTTTTT
. TRBJ2-3 TRBD2 TRBV7-3 CASSLTSGHTDTQYF TGTGCCAGCAGCCTCACTAGCGGGCACACAGATACGCAGTATTTT
. TRBJ2-2 TRBD2 TRBV11-3 CASSFGRREGDTGELFF TGTGCCAGCAGCTTTGGTCGGCGGGAGGGTGACACCGGGGAGCTGTTTTTT
. TRBJ2-1 . TRBV5-6 CASSFGQYYNEQFF TGTGCCAGCAGCTTTGGGCAGTACTACAATGAGCAGTTCTTC
. TRBJ2-3 TRBD1 TRBV5-4 CASSDRQGSTDTQYF TGTGCCAGCAGCGATCGACAGGGGAGCACAGATACGCAGTATTTT
. TRBJ2-5 TRBD1 TRBV15 CATSRDRQETQYF TGTGCCACCAGTCGGGACAGACAAGAGACCCAGTACTTC
. TRBJ1-1 TRBD1 TRBV7-2 CASSPDRGQAFF TGTGCCAGCAGCCCAGACAGGGGACAAGCTTTCTTT
. TRBJ2-7 . TRBV11-2 CASSSGPRGGAYEQYF TGTGCCAGCAGCTCGGGCCCCCGAGGGGGTGCCTACGAGCAGTACTTC
. TRBJ2-1 TRBD2 TRBV18 CASSDSWGGRNGEQFF TGTGCCAGCTCAGACTCCTGGGGGGGTAGAAACGGTGAGCAGTTCTTC
. TRBJ2-7 . TRBV27 CASRPYSGEQYF TGTGCCAGCAGGCCCTACTCGGGCGAGCAGTACTTC